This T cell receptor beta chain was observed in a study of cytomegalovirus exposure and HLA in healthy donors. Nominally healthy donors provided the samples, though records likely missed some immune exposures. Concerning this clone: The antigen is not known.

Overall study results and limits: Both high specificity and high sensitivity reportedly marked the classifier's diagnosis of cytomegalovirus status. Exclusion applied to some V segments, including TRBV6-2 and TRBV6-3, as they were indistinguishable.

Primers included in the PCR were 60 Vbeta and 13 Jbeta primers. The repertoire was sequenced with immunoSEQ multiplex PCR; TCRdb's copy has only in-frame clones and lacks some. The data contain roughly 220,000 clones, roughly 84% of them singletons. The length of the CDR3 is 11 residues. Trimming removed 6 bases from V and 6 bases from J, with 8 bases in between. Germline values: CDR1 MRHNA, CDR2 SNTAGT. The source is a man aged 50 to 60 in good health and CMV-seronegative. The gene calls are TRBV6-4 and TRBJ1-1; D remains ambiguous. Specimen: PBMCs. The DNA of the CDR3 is TGTGCCAGCAGGGCAGGCTCTGAAGCTTTCTTT. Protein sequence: CASRAGSEAFF.